These T cell receptor beta chains were read from a single sample in a study of monozygotic twins with cystic fibrosis. Repertoires were generated with immunoSEQ multiplex PCR, while TCRdb's copy carries only in-frame clones and drops some. The sample lists about 35,000 clones, approximately 70% occurring once. The sample was blood. The receptors were sampled from a girl aged 10-17 years with cystic fibrosis. Each CDR3 is given with its conserved first and last residue. A D gene is named only where the DNA matches it firmly. Only part of the rows carry a size: once, few, many, or a class if the clone is expanded.

>TRBJ2-5|-|TRBV27|TRBD1
TGTGCCAGCAGCCCTAAGGGACAGGGGCTAGAGACCCAGTACTTC
CASSPKGQGLETQYF
>TRBJ1-1|-|TRBV28|-
TGTGCCAGCAGTTTGCGCTTGGGGAACACTGAAGCTTTCTTT
CASSLRLGNTEAFF
>TRBJ2-1|-|TRBV5-4|TRBD2
TGTGCCAGCAGCCCTCTAGCGGGAGGATCCCCTTGGTCTGAGCAGTTCTTC
CASSPLAGGSPWSEQFF
>TRBJ2-4|-|TRBV30|-
TGTGCCTGGGGAACAGGGAACTTCGCCAAAAACATTCAGTACTTC
CAWGTGNFAKNIQYF
>TRBJ2-7|once|TRBV6-5|TRBD2
TGTGCCAGCAGTCCGACTAGCGGGAGCTCCTACGAGCAGTACTTC
CASSPTSGSSYEQYF
>TRBJ2-7|-|TRBV9|TRBD2
TGTGCCAGCAGCGTAGGTAGCGGGAACTACGAGCAGTACTTC
CASSVGSGNYEQYF
>TRBJ1-5|-|TRBV15|TRBD1
TGTGCCACCAGCAGAAAGAGGCAGGGGGCTATTCAGCCCCAGCATTTT
CATSRKRQGAIQPQHF
>TRBJ1-1|-|TRBV19|-
TGTGCCAGTAGTAATGTTCCACAGATGAACACTGAAGCTTTCTTT
CASSNVPQMNTEAFF
>TRBJ2-3|-|TRBV20-1|-
TGCAGTGCTAGAGATACAGATACGCAGTATTTT
CSARDTDTQYF
>TRBJ1-2|-|TRBV30|-
TGTGCCTGGAGTACAGGGAGCTATGGCTACACCTTC
CAWSTGSYGYTF
>TRBJ2-1|-|TRBV4-1|-
TGCGCCAGCAGCCAACCATACGGGGTAAACAATGAGCAGTTCTTC
CASSQPYGVNNEQFF
>TRBJ1-5|-|TRBV15|-
TGTGCCACCAGCAGGAGGACCGAGGGTCAGCCCCAGCATTTT
CATSRRTEGQPQHF
>TRBJ1-1|few|TRBV7-9|-
TGTGCCAGCAGCCCCGGGGGGACTGAAGCTTTCTTT
CASSPGGTEAFF
>TRBJ2-3|-|TRBV5-4|-
TGTGCCAGCAGCTCCTCGGAGCGAGGAGATACGCAGTATTTT
CASSSSERGDTQYF
>TRBJ1-1|few|TRBV28|-
TGTGCCAGCGCATTAGGCGGGACCTACACTGAAGCTTTCTTT
CASALGGTYTEAFF
>TRBJ2-1|few|TRBV7-2|-
TGTGCCAGCAGCTTAGGCGCTCAAACGGGCGATGAGCAGTTCTTC
CASSLGAQTGDEQFF
>TRBJ1-5|-|TRBV4-1|-
TGCGCCAGCAGCCAAGATGGGGGGCGCGTTATGAAGCCCCAGCATTTT
CASSQDGGRVMKPQHF
>TRBJ2-1|-|TRBV9|TRBD2
TGTGCCAGCAGCAAAGTAGGGACTAGCGGGAGTGGTGAGCAGTTCTTC
CASSKVGTSGSGEQFF
>TRBJ2-2|few|TRBV7-2|-
TGTGCCAGCAGCTTAGTCAGGGATAACACCGGGGAGCTGTTTTTT
CASSLVRDNTGELFF
>TRBJ2-2|-|TRBV9|TRBD2
TGTGCCAGCAGCGCCTCATTAGGACTAGTGGGCACCGGGGAGCTGTTTTTT
CASSASLGLVGTGELFF
>TRBJ2-5|-|TRBV9|TRBD2
TGTGCCAGCAGCGCTAGCGGGGTTCAAGAGACCCAGTACTTC
CASSASGVQETQYF
>TRBJ1-3|few|TRBV29-1|-
TGCAGCGTTGAGAGGTCCGGGGGAAACACCATATATTTT
CSVERSGGNTIYF
>TRBJ2-1|few|TRBV19|TRBD1
TGTGCCAGTAGTACCGCAGAAGGGGGCATGGATGAGCAGTTCTTC
CASSTAEGGMDEQFF
>TRBJ1-5|-|TRBV6-6|-
TGTGCCAGCAGTTTCTACGGGACCCATAATCAGCCCCAGCATTTT
CASSFYGTHNQPQHF
>TRBJ1-5|-|TRBV13|-
TGTGCCAGCAGCCTAGGCAGGGCCCAGCCCCAGCATTTT
CASSLGRAQPQHF
>TRBJ1-2|few|TRBV5-4|TRBD1
TGTGCCAGCAGCTTGGCGCATTCGACAGGGGAGGGCTACACCTTC
CASSLAHSTGEGYTF
>TRBJ2-7|-|TRBV9|-
TGTGCCAGCAGCCCCAACAGGGTCGGGGAGCAGTACTTC
CASSPNRVGEQYF
>TRBJ2-1|once|TRBV27|-
TGTGCCAGCAGTTCCCACCGGGTTTGGGAGCAGTTCTTC
CASSSHRVWEQFF
>TRBJ1-2|-|TRBV6-1|TRBD1
TGTGCCAGCAGCCGGGACAGCCAGAACTATGGCTACACCTTC
CASSRDSQNYGYTF
>TRBJ2-6|-|TRBV29-1|-
TGCAGCGTTGGGGCGCGCTCTGGGGCCAACGTCCTGACTTTC
CSVGARSGANVLTF
>TRBJ2-3|-|TRBV11-2|-
TGTGCCAGCAGAGAAGCGACTACCCCGGAGCCCGATACGCAGTATTTT
CASREATTPEPDTQYF
>TRBJ2-1|-|TRBV30|TRBD2
TGTGCCTGGAGTGGAGGGACTAGCGATGAGCAGTTCTTC
CAWSGGTSDEQFF
>TRBJ2-1|-|TRBV5-6|TRBD1
TGTGCCAGCAGCTTGTTCGGACAGGGGGGGATTAAAAACAATGAGCAGTTCTTC
CASSLFGQGGIKNNEQFF
>TRBJ2-5|-|TRBV5-1|TRBD2
TGCGCCAGCAGCTTTACCGGGACTAGCGGGAGTTTACAAGAGACCCAGTACTTC
CASSFTGTSGSLQETQYF
>TRBJ2-1|-|TRBV11-3|-
TGTGCCAGCAGCTTAGATCTCTACAATGAGCAGTTCTTC
CASSLDLYNEQFF
>TRBJ1-1|few|TRBV27|TRBD1
TGTGCCAGCAGAGACACAGGGGGCACTGAAGCTTTCTTT
CASRDTGGTEAFF
>TRBJ2-1|-|TRBV9|TRBD2
TGTGCCAGCAGCGTAGAGGCGGGACTAAGCTCCTACAATGAGCAGTTCTTC
CASSVEAGLSSYNEQFF